What follows are 6 T cell receptor beta chains derived from one specimen sequenced in a study of cytomegalovirus exposure and HLA in healthy donors. PCR involved 60 Vbeta and 13 Jbeta primers. Data came from immunoSEQ multiplex PCR; TCRdb stores just in-frame clones and leaves some out. This table holds about 240,000 clones, 80% to 90% found once. Sequencing was done on a sample of PBMCs. These receptors all stem from a girl under 10 years old in good health and CMV-seronegative.

The chain combines TRBV5-4 with TRBJ1-5, with 7 positions matching TRBD1. CDR1 is SGHNT and CDR2 is YYREEE in the germline V gene (reference sequence). Unmatched junction bases numbered 4, after V lost 0 bases and J lost 4 bases. This CDR3 has 15 amino acids. The CDR3 DNA reads TGTGCCAGCAGCTTGGGGGGGACAGCGAATCAGCCCCAGCATTTT. The encoded protein is CASSLGGTANQPQHF.

The J gene is TRBJ2-7, the V gene TRBV15; 8 bases are a match to TRBD2. Trimming cost V 3 bases and J 3 bases; bases outside gene matches: 7. CDR3 size: 15 residues. Germline V gene lookup returns CDR1 LNHNV and CDR2 YYDKDF (reference sequence). CDR3 nucleotide sequence: TGTGCCACCAGCAGCAAAACTAGCGGATACTACGAGCAGTACTTC. Its translation is CATSSKTSGYYEQYF. Based on the CDR3 plus reference TRBV15 and TRBJ2-7, the full variable domain is DAMVIQNPRYQVTQFGKPVTLSCSQTLNHNVMYWYQQKSSQAPKLLFHYYDKDFNNEADTPDNFQSRRPNTSFCFLDIRSPGLGDTAMYLCATSSKTSGYYEQYFGPGTRLTVT.

The rearrangement joins TRBV7-9 to TRBJ2-1; D possibly corresponds to TRBD2 (6 bases). The CDR3 has 16 amino acids. V lost 5 bases, J lost 3 bases, and 17 bases lay in between. Germline-derived CDR1 and CDR2 are SEHNR and FQNEAQ (reference sequence). This CDR3 reads CASSPTGGPLYNEQFF. In DNA, the CDR3 is TGTGCCAGCAGCCCAACAGGAGGGCCCCTCTACAATGAGCAGTTCTTC.

The rearrangement uses TRBV4-1 and TRBJ2-5, with 8 bases identical to TRBD1. The trim removed 0 bases at V and 6 bases at J, leaving 12 bases unmatched. CDR1 is MGHRA and CDR2 is YSYEKL in the germline V gene. CDR3 length: 17 amino acids. CDR3 in amino acids: CASSQDWRQGATKTQYF. The CDR3 DNA reads as TGCGCCAGCAGCCAAGATTGGCGTCAGGGGGCGACGAAGACCCAGTACTTC.

The chain employs TRBV2 and TRBJ2-7, with 14 bases identical to TRBD2. V shed 4 bases, J shed 4 bases, and the junction held 6 bases outside the gene matches. Germline V gives CDR1 SNHLY, CDR2 FYNNEI. This CDR3 has 16 amino acids. CDR3 bases: TGTGCCAGCAGTGTAAACGGACTAGCGGGAGGTTACGAGCAGTACTTC. The encoded protein is CASSVNGLAGGYEQYF.

V and J are TRBV7-9 and TRBJ1-1, with TRBD1 matching 7 bases. Per the germline V gene, CDR1 is SEHNR and CDR2 is FQNEAQ (reference sequence). This CDR3 comprises 12 residues. The V gene end was trimmed by 8 bases and the J gene end by 13 bases; junction bases not matched to a gene: 13. Written as DNA, the CDR3 is TGTGCCAGCGACGGACCAGGGGGAGTGGGTTTCTTT. Its translation: CASDGPGGVGFF.